This entry concerns a single TCR beta chain. As yet, its antigen is unknown. Together with a sample-barcoded 5' primer, a J-beta primer mix was included in a second PCR lasting roughly 6 to 12 cycles. TCRdb reanalysed the 5' RACE reads using MiXCR and keeps one entry per CDR3 protein. Among around 1.5 million distinct CDR3 sequences listed, 30% to 40% were seen once. This record comes from a study of blood T cells in healthy people across ages. Study outcomes and limitations: Per-million-T-cell TCR beta diversity fell roughly linearly with age.

The study isolated at least 6 million PBMCs from each sample. The CDR3 is made up of 14 amino acids. CDR1 SGDLS and CDR2 YYNGEE come from the germline V gene. The V end was cut by 7 bases, the J end by 7 bases, with 20 bases between. This chain uses TRBV9 with TRBJ1-2, with D possibly TRBD1 on 5 matching bases. The receptor comes from a woman aged 30 to 39 in good health. Input material: blood. DNA of the CDR3: TGTGCCAGCGCCCCTGACAGCGGCAGCGGTGGCTACACCTTC. This encodes CASAPDSGSGGYTF.